The source of this T cell receptor (beta chain) is a study of CD8 T cells in Susac syndrome. Findings and limits, study-wide: It was acknowledged by the study that relatively few individuals were included in its TCR sequencing and HLA analysis.

This clonotype occurred once. Its antigen is undetermined. A quantity of about 0.5 to 1 ug RNA underwent reverse transcription using random hexamers. TCRdb called the immunoSEQ multiplex PCR reads again in MiXCR, with one record for every CDR3 protein. The sample shows a few hundred thousand distinct CDR3 sequences, more than 80% of them seen only once. The clonotype originates from a human donor with multiple sclerosis. The source material was CD8+ T cells from PBMCs.

CDR3 nucleotide sequence: TGTGCCAGCAAATCGAGGTCGAACACCGGGGAGCTGTTTTTT. Protein product: CASKSRSNTGELFF. The J gene is TRBJ2-2, the V gene TRBV27; D remains ambiguous. The CDR3 is made up of 14 amino acids. The ends were cut back, 7 bases at V and 0 bases at J, with 9 bases in the middle. Looked up from germline, CDR1 is MNHEY and CDR2 is SMNVEV (reference sequence).